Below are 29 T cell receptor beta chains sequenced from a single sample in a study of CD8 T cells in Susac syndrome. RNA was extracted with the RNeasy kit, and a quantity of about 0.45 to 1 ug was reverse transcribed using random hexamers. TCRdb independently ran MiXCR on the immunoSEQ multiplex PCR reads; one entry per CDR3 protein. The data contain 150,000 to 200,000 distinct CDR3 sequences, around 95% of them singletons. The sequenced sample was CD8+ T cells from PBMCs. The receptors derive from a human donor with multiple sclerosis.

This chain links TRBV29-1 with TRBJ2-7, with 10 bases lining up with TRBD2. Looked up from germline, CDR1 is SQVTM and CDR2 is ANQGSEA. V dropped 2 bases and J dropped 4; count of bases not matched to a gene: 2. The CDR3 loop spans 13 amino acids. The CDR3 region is CSVELAGAYEQYF. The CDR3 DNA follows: TGCAGCGTTGAACTAGCGGGAGCTTACGAGCAGTACTTC.

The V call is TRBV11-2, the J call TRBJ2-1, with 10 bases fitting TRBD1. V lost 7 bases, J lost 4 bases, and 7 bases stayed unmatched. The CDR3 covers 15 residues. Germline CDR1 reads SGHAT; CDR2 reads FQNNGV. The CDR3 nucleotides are TGTGCCAGCACCCCGGGGACAGGGGATTACAATGAGCAGTTCTTC. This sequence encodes CASTPGTGDYNEQFF. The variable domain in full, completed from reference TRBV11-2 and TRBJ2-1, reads EAGVAQSPRYKIIEKRQSVAFWCNPISGHATLYWYQQILGQGPKLLIQFQNNGVVDDSQLPKDRFSAERLKGVDSTLKIQPAKLEDSAVYLCASTPGTGDYNEQFFGPGTRLTVL.

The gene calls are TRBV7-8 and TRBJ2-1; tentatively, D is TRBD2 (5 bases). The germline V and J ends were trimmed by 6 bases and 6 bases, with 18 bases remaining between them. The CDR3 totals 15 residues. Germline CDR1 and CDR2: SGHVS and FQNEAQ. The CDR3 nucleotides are TGTGCCAGCAGATCCGGACTCGCGTCAAGCAATGAGCAGTTCTTC. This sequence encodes CASRSGLASSNEQFF.

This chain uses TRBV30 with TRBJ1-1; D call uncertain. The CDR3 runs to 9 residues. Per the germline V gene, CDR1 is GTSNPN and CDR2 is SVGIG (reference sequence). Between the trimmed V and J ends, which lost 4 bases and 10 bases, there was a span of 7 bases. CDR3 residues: CAWTASAFF. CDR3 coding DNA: TGTGCCTGGACCGCGTCAGCTTTCTTT.

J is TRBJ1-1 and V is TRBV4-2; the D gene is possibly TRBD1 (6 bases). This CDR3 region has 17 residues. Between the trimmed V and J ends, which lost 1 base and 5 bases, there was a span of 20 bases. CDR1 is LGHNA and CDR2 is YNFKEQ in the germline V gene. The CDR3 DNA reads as TGTGCCAGCAGCCAAGGGGTCCACGGGCAGGGGAGTACTGAAGCTTTCTTT. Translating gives CASSQGVHGQGSTEAFF.

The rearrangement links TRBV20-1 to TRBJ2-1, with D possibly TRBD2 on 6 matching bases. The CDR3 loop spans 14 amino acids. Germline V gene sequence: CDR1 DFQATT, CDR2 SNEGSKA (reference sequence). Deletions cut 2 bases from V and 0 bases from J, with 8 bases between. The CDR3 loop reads CSARRRDSYNEQFF. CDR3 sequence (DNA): TGCAGTGCTAGACGGAGGGACTCCTACAATGAGCAGTTCTTC.

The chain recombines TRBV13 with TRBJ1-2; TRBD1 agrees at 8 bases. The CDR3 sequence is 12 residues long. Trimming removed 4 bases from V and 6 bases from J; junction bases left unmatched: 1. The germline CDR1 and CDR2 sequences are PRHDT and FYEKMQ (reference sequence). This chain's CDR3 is CASSWDRNGYTF. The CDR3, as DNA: TGTGCCAGCAGCTGGGACAGGAATGGCTACACCTTC.

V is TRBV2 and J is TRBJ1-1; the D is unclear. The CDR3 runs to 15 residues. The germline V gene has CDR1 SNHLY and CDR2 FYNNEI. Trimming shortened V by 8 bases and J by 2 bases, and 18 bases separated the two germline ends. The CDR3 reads CASGLSPNGNTEAFF. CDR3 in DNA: TGTGCCAGCGGATTAAGCCCAAATGGAAACACTGAAGCTTTCTTT.

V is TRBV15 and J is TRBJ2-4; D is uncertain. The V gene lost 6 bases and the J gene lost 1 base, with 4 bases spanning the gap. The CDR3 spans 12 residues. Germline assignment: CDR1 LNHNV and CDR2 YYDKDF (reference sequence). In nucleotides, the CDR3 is TGTGCCACCAGAGAGGCCAAAAACATTCAGTACTTC. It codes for CATREAKNIQYF.

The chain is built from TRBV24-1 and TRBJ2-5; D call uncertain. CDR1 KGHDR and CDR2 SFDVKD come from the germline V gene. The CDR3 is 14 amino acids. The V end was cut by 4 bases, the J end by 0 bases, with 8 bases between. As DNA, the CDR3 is TGTGCCACCAGTGACACCAGGTACCAAGAGACCCAGTACTTC. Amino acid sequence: CATSDTRYQETQYF.

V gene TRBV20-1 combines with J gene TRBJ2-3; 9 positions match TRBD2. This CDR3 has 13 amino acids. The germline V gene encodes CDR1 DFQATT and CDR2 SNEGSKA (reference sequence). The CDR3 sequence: CSLAGSPPGTQYF. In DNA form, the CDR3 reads TGCAGCCTAGCGGGATCCCCTCCGGGTACGCAGTATTTT.

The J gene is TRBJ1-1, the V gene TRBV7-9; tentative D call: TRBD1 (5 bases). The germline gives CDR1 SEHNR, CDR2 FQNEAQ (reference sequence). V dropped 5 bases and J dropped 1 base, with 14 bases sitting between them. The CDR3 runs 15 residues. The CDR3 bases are TGTGCCAGCAGCCACGGGGGAAAAACGAACACTGAAGCTTTCTTT. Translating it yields CASSHGGKTNTEAFF. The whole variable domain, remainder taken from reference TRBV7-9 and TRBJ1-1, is DTGVSQNPRHKITKRGQNVTFRCDPISEHNRLYWYRQTLGQGPEFLTYFQNEAQLEKSRLLSDRFSAERPKGSFSTLEIQRTEQGDSAMYLCASSHGGKTNTEAFFGQGTRLTVV.

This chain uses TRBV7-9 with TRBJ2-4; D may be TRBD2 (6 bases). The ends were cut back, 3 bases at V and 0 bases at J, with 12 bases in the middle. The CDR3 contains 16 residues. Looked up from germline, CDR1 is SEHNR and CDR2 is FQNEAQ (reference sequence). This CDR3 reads CASSFPAGIAKNIQYF. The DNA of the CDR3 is TGTGCCAGCAGCTTTCCGGCGGGAATAGCCAAAAACATTCAGTACTTC.

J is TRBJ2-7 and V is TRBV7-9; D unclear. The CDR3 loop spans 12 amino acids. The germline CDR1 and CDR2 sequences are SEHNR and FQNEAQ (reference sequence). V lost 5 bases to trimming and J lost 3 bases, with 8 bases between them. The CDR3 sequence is CASSDHLYEQYF. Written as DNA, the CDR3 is TGTGCCAGCAGCGACCACCTCTACGAGCAGTACTTC. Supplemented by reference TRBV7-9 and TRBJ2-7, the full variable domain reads DTGVSQNPRHKITKRGQNVTFRCDPISEHNRLYWYRQTLGQGPEFLTYFQNEAQLEKSRLLSDRFSAERPKGSFSTLEIQRTEQGDSAMYLCASSDHLYEQYFGPGTRLTVT.

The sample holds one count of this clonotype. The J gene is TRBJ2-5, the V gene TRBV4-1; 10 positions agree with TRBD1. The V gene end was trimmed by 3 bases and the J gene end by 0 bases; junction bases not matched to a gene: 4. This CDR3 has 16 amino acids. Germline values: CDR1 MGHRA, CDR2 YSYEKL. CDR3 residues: CASSQGDRGYQETQYF. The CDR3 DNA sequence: TGCGCCAGCAGCCAGGGGGACAGGGGTTACCAAGAGACCCAGTACTTC.

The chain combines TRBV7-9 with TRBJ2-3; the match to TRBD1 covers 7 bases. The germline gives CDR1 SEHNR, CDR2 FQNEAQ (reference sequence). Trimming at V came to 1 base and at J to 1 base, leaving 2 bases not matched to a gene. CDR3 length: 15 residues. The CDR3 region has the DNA TGTGCCAGCAGCTTAGACGGGACAGGCACAGATACGCAGTATTTT. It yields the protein CASSLDGTGTDTQYF.

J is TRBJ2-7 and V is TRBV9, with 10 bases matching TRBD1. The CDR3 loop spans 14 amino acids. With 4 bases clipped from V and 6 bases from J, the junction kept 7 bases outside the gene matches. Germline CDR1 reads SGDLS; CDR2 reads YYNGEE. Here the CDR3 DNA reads TGTGCCAGCAGCAACTGGGACAGGGGTGGCGAGCAGTACTTC. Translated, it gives CASSNWDRGGEQYF.

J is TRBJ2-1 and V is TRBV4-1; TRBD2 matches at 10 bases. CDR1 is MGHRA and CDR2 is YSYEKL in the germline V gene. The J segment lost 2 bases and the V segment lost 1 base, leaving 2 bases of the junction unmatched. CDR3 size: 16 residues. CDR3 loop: CASSQAGLAPYNEQFF. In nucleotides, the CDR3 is TGCGCCAGCAGCCAAGCGGGACTAGCGCCCTACAATGAGCAGTTCTTC.

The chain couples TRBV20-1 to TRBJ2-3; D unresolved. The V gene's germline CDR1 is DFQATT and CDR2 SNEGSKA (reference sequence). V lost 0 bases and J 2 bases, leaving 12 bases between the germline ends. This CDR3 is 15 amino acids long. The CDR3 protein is CSARDMEIDTDTQYF. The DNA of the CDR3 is TGCAGTGCTAGAGATATGGAGATTGACACAGATACGCAGTATTTT.

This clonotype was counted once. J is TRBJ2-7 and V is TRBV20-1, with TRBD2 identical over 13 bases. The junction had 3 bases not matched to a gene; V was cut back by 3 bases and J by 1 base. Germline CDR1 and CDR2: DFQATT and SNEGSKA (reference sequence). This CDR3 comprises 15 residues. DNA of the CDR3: TGCAGTGCTAGGGGGACTAGCGGGGCTTCCTACGAGCAGTACTTC. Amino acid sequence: CSARGTSGASYEQYF.

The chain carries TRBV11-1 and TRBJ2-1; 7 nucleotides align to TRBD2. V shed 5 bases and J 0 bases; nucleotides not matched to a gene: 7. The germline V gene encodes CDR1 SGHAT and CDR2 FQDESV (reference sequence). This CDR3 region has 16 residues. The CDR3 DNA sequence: TGTGCCAGCAGCCGAGAGGCGGGAGACTCCTACAATGAGCAGTTCTTC. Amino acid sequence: CASSREAGDSYNEQFF.

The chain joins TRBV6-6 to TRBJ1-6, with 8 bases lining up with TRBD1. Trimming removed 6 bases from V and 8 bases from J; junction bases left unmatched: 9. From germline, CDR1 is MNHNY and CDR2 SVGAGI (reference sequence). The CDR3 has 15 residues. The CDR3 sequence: CASRSWTGHYSPLHF. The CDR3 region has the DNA TGTGCCAGCAGATCGTGGACAGGGCACTATTCACCCCTCCACTTT.

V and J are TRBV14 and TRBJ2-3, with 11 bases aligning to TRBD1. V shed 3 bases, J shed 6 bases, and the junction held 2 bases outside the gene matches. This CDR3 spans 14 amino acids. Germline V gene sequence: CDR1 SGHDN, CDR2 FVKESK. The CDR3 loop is CASSQRDRGDTQYF. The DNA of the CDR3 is TGTGCCAGCAGCCAGAGGGACAGGGGGGATACGCAGTATTTT.

The CDR3 DNA reads TGTGCCAGCAGTTACCCGCCATTTGACGAGCAGTACTTC. Protein product: CASSYPPFDEQYF. V is TRBV28 and J is TRBJ2-7; no clear D. Trimming removed 4 bases at V and 5 bases at J, with 12 bases between. This CDR3 is 13 amino acids long. Germline V gene sequence: CDR1 MDHEN, CDR2 SYDVKM.

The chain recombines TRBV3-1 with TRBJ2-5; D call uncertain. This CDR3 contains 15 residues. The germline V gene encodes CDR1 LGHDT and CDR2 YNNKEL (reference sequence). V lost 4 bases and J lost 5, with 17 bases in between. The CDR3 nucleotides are TGTGCCAGCAGCCCCGACCTTGGGCCCCACGAGACCCAGTACTTC. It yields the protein CASSPDLGPHETQYF.

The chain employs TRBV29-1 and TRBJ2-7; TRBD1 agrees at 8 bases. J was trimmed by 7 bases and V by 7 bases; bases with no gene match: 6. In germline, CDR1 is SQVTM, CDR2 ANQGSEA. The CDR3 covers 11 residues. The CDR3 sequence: CSGGTGGEQYF. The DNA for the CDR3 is TGCAGCGGGGGGACAGGCGGGGAGCAGTACTTC.

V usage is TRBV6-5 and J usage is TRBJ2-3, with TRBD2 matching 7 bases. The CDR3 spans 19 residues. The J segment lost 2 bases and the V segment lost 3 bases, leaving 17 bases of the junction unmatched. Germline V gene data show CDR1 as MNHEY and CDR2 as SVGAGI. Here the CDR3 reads CASSYEKNAAGLSTDTQYF. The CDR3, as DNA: TGTGCCAGCAGTTATGAAAAAAACGCAGCGGGACTATCCACAGATACGCAGTATTTT.

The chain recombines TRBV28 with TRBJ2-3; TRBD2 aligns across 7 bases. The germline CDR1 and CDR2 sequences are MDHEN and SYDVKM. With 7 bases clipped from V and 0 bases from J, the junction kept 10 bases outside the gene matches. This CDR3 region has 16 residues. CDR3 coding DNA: TGTGCCAGCACAAGCGGGGCTCCTACTAGCACAGATACGCAGTATTTT. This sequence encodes CASTSGAPTSTDTQYF.

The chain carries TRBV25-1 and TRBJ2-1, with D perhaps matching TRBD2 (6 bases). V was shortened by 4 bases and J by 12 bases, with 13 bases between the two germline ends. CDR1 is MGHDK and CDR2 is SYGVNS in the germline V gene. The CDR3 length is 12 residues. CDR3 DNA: TGTGCCAGCAGTGGACTCCAGGGAGGGCAGTTCTTC. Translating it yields CASSGLQGGQFF.